The T cell receptor (beta chain) described here comes from a study of neoadjuvant anti-PD-1 for oral cavity cancer. Regarding time point: after neoadjuvant nivolumab, at surgical resection. V was cut by 4 bases and J by 2 bases, with 15 bases left in between. The CDR3 length is 15 residues. The germline V gene encodes CDR1 KGHSH and CDR2 LQKENI. Sequenced by immunoSEQ multiplex PCR; TCRdb stores in-frame clones only, minus some. The repertoire consists of tens of thousands of clones, with more than 35% occurring once and the leading ten covering around 16%. This clone has a handful of counts. This material consisted of tumor tissue, taken after nivolumab (anti-PD-1) treatment. The sequence came from a person between 40 and 80 years old with oral cavity squamous cell carcinoma. The rearrangement joins TRBV18 to TRBJ2-7; D may be TRBD2 (7 bases). The CDR3, as DNA: TGTGCCAGCTCACAACCCGCGGGGGCTGCCTACGAGCAGTACTTC. Amino acids: CASSQPAGAAYEQYF. The whole variable domain, filled in from reference TRBV18 and TRBJ2-7, reads NAGVMQNPRHLVRRRGQEARLRCSPMKGHSHVYWYRQLPEEGLKFMVYLQKENIIDESGMPKERFSAEFPKEGPSILRIQQVVRGDSAAYFCASSQPAGAAYEQYFGPGTRLTVT.